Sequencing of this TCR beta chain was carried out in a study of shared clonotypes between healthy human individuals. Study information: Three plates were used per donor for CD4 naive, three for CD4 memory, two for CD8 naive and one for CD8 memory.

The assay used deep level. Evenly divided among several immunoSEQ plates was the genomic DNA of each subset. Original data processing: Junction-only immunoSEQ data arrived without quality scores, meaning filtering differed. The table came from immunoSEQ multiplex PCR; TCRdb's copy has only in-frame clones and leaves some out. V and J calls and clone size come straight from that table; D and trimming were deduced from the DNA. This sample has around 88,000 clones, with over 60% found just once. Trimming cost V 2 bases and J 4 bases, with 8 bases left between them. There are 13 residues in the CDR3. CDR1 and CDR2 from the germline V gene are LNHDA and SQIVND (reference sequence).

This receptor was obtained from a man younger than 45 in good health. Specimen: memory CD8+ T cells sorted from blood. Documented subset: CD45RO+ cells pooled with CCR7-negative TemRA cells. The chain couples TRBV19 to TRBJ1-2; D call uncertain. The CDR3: CASSISDSYGYTF. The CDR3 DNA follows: TGTGCCAGTAGTATAAGCGACTCCTATGGCTACACCTTC.